This record concerns one TCR beta chain sequence. Its antigen is not identified. This specimen belongs to a study of response to subunit inactivated influenza vaccine. Germline values: CDR1 MNHEY, CDR2 SVGAGI. V lost 1 base, J lost 7 bases, and 6 bases stayed unmatched. The CDR3 loop spans 16 amino acids. TCRdb recomputed calls from the RT-PCR reads with MiXCR, one row per CDR3 protein. The sample comprises hundreds of thousands of distinct CDR3 sequences, around a sixth of which are singletons, and approximately 11% rests with the top ten. Study-level points and caveats: Authors proposed each seasonal influenza vaccination draws in few new T cells.

The TCR comes from a man aged 45-60 years who received an inactivated influenza vaccine. This sample comprised PBMCs from blood, obtained around 5 days after vaccination. This chain joins TRBV6-5 and TRBJ2-1; 11 bases line up with TRBD1. CDR3 nucleotides: TGTGCCAGCAGTTACTTCCCGGGACAGGGGGAAAATGAGCAGTTCTTC. Its protein product is CASSYFPGQGENEQFF.